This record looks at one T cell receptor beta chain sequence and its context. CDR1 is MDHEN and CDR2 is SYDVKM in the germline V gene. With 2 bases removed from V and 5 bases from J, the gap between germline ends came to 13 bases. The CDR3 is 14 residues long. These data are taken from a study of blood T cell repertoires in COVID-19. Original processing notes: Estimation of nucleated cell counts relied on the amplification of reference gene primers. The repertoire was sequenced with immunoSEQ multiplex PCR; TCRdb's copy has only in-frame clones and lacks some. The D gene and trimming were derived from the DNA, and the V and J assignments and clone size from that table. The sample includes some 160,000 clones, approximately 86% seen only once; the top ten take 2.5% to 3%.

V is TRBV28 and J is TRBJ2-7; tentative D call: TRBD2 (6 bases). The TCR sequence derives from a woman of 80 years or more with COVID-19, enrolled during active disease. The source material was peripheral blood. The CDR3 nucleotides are TGTGCCAGCAGTTTAGGGGGGACCCTGAACGAGCAGTACTTC. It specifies CASSLGGTLNEQYF. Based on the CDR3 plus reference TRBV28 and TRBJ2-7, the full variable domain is DVKVTQSSRYLVKRTGEKVFLECVQDMDHENMFWYRQDPGLGLRLIYFSYDVKMKEKGDIPEGYSVSREKKERFSLILESASTNQTSMYLCASSLGGTLNEQYFGPGTRLTVT.